What follows is one T cell receptor (beta chain) and its context. It lacks a known antigen. Base qualities are not at hand, and no much larger clone is one base apart. At one collaborating source in Seattle, patients were enrolled during active infection and were followed longitudinally through the course of disease. Each collaborating institution followed its own protocols to collect whole blood in K2EDTA tubes. Collaborator samples were shipped for TCRbeta analysis as frozen whole blood, isolated PBMCs, or DNA extracted from either sample type. V is cut by 5 bases and J by 2 bases, and the space between the germline ends is 7 bases. The CDR3, cysteine through phenylalanine, is 14 amino acids long. The DNA shown is the 42-base CDR3, in frame from base 1. The germline V gene encodes CDR1 MDHEN and CDR2 SYDVKM. This specimen belongs to a study of blood T cell repertoires in COVID-19 (TCRdb year 2020). In terms of the full investigation: Collaborator samples came from the United States, Italy and Spain and covered acute and convalescent phases of COVID-19. Samples came from the ongoing ImmuneRACE study (first 160 participants) plus 1,254 subjects from 6 global collaborators. Subjects who had been exposed to COVID-19, were actively infected with it, or had recovered from it provided the deeply sampled blood TCRbeta repertoires that made up the dataset. The prospective study material was composed of cDNA or gDNA derived from T cells, B-cell-depleted T cells, or PBMCs. Sample metadata almost always included a de-identified subject ID, COVID-19 status, age in years and sex. HLA class I and class II types, where available, came from metadata supplied by the sample provider rather than from assay-based typing. The repertoires were released in a freely available public database intended as a resource for research on the immune response to SARS-CoV-2. Overall study outcomes, separate from this receptor: The amount of clinical and demographic metadata varied by source and participant and was provided uncurated.

TCRbeta CDR3 regions were amplified from genomic DNA by means of the immunoSEQ Assay, a bias-controlled multiplex PCR. The study's own analysis went as follows. Nucleated cell counts per sample were estimated from amplification of reference gene primers within the assay. To quantify the absolute abundance of each unique TCRbeta CDR3 rearrangement, sequence reads were collapsed and filtered. Productive Simpson clonality was computed per sample as the square root of Simpson's diversity index over productive rearrangements. As stored in TCRdb, this immuneACCESS dataset retains in-frame rearrangements with V and J assigned. A fraction of the clones does not appear; measured against another copy, unresolved V genes explain less than half of the discrepancy, and the remainder lacks a known reason. The V and J calls and the clone size are those of that table, but D and trimming were determined from the DNA. The sample records more than 300,000 clones, 80% to 90% of which are singletons. The ten largest clones take up around 9.3% of the sample.

This receptor was identified in a woman aged 25 to 45 with COVID-19, enrolled during active disease. Input material: peripheral blood. The rearrangement joined TRBV28 to TRBJ1-6, with the D gene not confidently named. The CDR3 protein: CASSLEPYNSPLHF. The bases are TGTGCCAGCAGTCTCGAGCCCTATAATTCACCCCTCCACTTT.